The clone carrying this TCR beta chain has only a few counts. The sample's treatment: randomized to nivolumab then ipilimumab (arm A) or the reverse (arm B). The sample comes from a study of sequential checkpoint blockade in melanoma. Study at large: TCRβ was sequenced from DNA of 91 pretreatment tumors. Around 21 patients had tumor biopsies before treatment and at week 13.

Clones were read by immunoSEQ multiplex PCR, and TCRdb kept only the in-frame ones, dropping some. The sample contains about 3,700 clones, 20% to 25% of which appear only once. This sample comprised tumor tissue (inferred from file names), obtained from a patient given nivolumab and ipilimumab in sequence. The source of this sequence is a human donor with melanoma.

The CDR3 DNA follows: TGTGCCAGCAGTTACTCCATTGGAGGGCCAGGTGGAAGTGGAAACACCATATATTTT. Amino acids: CASSYSIGGPGGSGNTIYF. The chain recombines TRBV6-8 with TRBJ1-3; D gene unclear. Looked up from germline, CDR1 is MNHGY and CDR2 is SAAAGT. Trimming cost V 0 bases and J 3 bases, with 21 bases left between them. This CDR3 is built from 19 residues.